This T cell receptor (beta chain) originates from a study of shared clonotypes between healthy human individuals. Across the study: Each donor contributed plates that comprised three CD4 naive, three CD4 memory, two CD8 naive and one CD8 memory.

The CDR3 has 14 residues. Germline V gene sequence: CDR1 LNHNV, CDR2 YYDKDF (reference sequence). Trimming took 1 base from V and 5 from J, leaving 9 bases between them. TCRdb keeps only in-frame clones here, not all; method: immunoSEQ multiplex PCR. The sample lists more than 1.2 million clones, approximately 98.5% occurring once. The clonotype was recovered from a man in his thirties or forties in good health. V is TRBV15 and J is TRBJ1-5; TRBD1 is a possible D gene (5 bases). Material for sequencing was naive CD4+ T cells sorted from blood. Subset in this sample: CD45RA+ positively selected. Here the CDR3 reads CATSRGDRDQPQHF. The CDR3 nucleotides are TGTGCCACCAGCAGAGGGGACCGGGATCAGCCCCAGCATTTT.